The entry below describes one T cell receptor (beta chain). There is no known antigen for this receptor. No much larger clone exists at a distance of one base, and base qualities are not known. To prepare the library, the immunoSEQ multiplex PCR assay was applied. A mixture of 60 forward primers for TCR Vbeta segments and 13 reverse primers for TCR Jbeta segments was used in the multiplex PCR. The CDR3 region of rearranged TCR beta genes was amplified from genomic DNA with a multiplex PCR assay. On the Illumina HiSeq System, the amplified TCR beta libraries were sequenced as 87-base-pair reads. The original methods were these. In a later analysis, tens of millions of unique TCR beta chains were counted across the approximately 640 repertoires, and some 10 million of these chains were shared by at least two donors. Raw reads were error-corrected and collapsed into unique sequences with a nearest-neighbor algorithm that merged closely related sequences to remove PCR and sequencing errors. Alignment of CDR3 sequences to IMGT reference sequences was used to assign V, D and J gene segments. For a sequence to be retained, a match of at least six nucleotides to both a V gene segment and a J gene segment was required. Rearrangements were called productive when the CDR3 lacked stop codons and stayed in frame with V and J; all others were non-productive. Following IMGT convention, CDR3 was defined as the stretch from the second conserved V-encoded cysteine up to the conserved J-encoded phenylalanine. The earlier analysis of a few hundred of the donors excluded any sequence lacking an unambiguous match to a single V gene segment. An earlier analysis of about 600 of the donors called V segments functional above 56.7% productive rearrangements and segregating when the between-donor standard deviation exceeded 5%. A statistical classification framework was built to diagnose cytomegalovirus status from the catalog of TCR beta chain sequences. A later analysis assigned V and J genes by comparing TCR nucleotide sequences with IMGT/GENE-DB human TR gene sequences. A later analysis assigned CDR3 sequences and most-parsimonious VDJ recombination scenarios with the TCRdist pipeline. A later analysis defined each TCR beta chain by its CDR3 amino acid sequence plus V-gene family, and excluded reads lacking a unique V-gene family. To address suspected cross-contamination and a sequencing artifact, a later analysis removed 450 to 700 highly shared, low-generation-probability nucleotide sequences. For each public chain, a later analysis derived a clonal expansion index from normalized ranks of inferred template counts within each repertoire. A later analysis computed generation probabilities with a VDJ recombination model fitted to out-of-frame rearrangements, and checked the results against IGoR. In a later analysis, TCR-TCR, TCR-HLA and TCR-CMV co-occurrence was scored with hypergeometric tests, and a repertoire-size bias correction was applied to TCR pairs. In a later analysis, false discovery rates were estimated by permuting HLA or CMV assignments 20 times. In a later analysis, co-occurring TCRs were grouped using DBSCAN, and TCRdist sequence similarity was added for clustering within HLA-allele-positive subsets. For co-occurrence clustering, repertoires with fewer than 30,000 or more than 120,000 public chains were excluded, along with roughly 5 repertoires with anomalous nucleotide sharing. As stored in TCRdb, this immuneACCESS dataset retains in-frame rearrangements with V and J assigned. A fraction of the clones does not appear; measured against another copy, unresolved V genes explain less than half of the discrepancy, and the remainder lacks a known reason. That table is the source of V, J and clone size, and D and trimming were worked out from the DNA. The sample table lists tens of thousands of clones, less than 80% of them with a count of one. The biggest ten clones account for about 6.3% of the sample.

The data were obtained in a study of cytomegalovirus exposure and HLA in healthy donors (dated by TCRdb to 2016 to 2017). Looking at the study overall: According to an earlier analysis of 587 of the donors, some 180 million T cells yielded 117 million unique TCR beta sequences and 276 Gb of sequence data. About 310 gigabases of sequencing data and approximately 84 million unique TCR sequences were included in an early release covering roughly 600 HLA-typed donors. The genetic ancestry cluster associated with self-reported Caucasian donors included 70% to 85% of the 398 genotyped donors. The study was designed to test whether signatures of past pathogen exposure could be identified by cataloging public T cell receptors. The T cell repertoires of about 700 subjects were profiled by immunosequencing and related to cytomegalovirus serostatus. Besides the first cohort of approximately 670 subjects, a separate validation cohort made up of about 120 different subjects was used. The study combined high-throughput TCR immunosequencing, statistical association of individual TCRs with disease status, and machine learning to predict cytomegalovirus infection status. To study patterns of TCR occurrence, a later analysis re-analyzed previously published TCR beta repertoires from 600 to 750 donors and added high-resolution HLA genotyping. Rather than using new phenotypic data, the later analysis identified candidate immune exposures from TCR beta sequences and from how often those sequences occurred across donors. An earlier analysis of approximately 630 of the donors applied high-throughput TCR beta sequencing to assess whether each TCR beta V gene segment acted as functional or pseudogenic. Donor age, sex, ethnicity and CMV serostatus were compiled alongside the repertoire data. Genome-wide SNP genotypes for about 65% of the 666 donors were used in a later genetic analysis, which treated that subset as a discovery cohort. All discovery cohort repertoires had been generated using a single sequencing platform. HLA typing included class I and class II loci at four-digit resolution. Typing coverage differed by locus: A, B, C, DRB1 and DQB1 were typed in roughly 620-630 donors, DQA1 in 500 to 550, DPA1 in around 610, and DPB1 in 450 to 490. Because of strong linkage in the cohort, roughly five DR-DQ haplotypes were treated as single units for association and clustering. Across approximately 400 genotyped donors of the cohort, an average of roughly 250,000 unique TCR beta nucleotide sequences per donor were sequenced, and approximately 17% of those sequences were non-productive.

The cohort was made up of hundreds of healthy bone marrow donors. At the time of sampling, all cohort members were nominally healthy, though unrecorded immune exposures were likely present. The donor tested CMV seropositive and was one of the 289 seropositive cohort members. A peripheral blood sample was collected from each donor, and TCR beta sequencing was performed on peripheral blood mononuclear cells. The Qiagen DNeasy Blood Extraction Kit was used to extract genomic DNA from the blood cell samples. The CDR3 starts with the cysteine, ends with the phenylalanine, and has 11 residues. Of all the DNA, just the CDR3 is kept, 33 bases in frame from base 1. CDR1 and CDR2, looked up from the germline V gene (reference sequence), are DFQATT and SNEGSKA. V gives up 0 bases and J gives up 8 bases, and the segment between their germline ends measures 5 bases. Overall study outcomes, separate from this receptor: A further reported finding was that TCR beta sequences accurately predicted the HLA-A and HLA-B alleles for most subjects in the first cohort. Because HLA typing was missing for some donors at each locus, association tests included only the typed subset. V-gene and J-gene trimming of TCR beta chains was associated with a missense DCLRE1C variant in a later genetic analysis, and the association was replicated in an independent cohort. Some IMGT-functional V segments, including TRBV6-2 and TRBV6-3, could not be distinguished by the 87-base-pair reads and were therefore excluded. According to a later genetic analysis, donors in an Asian-associated ancestry cluster had fewer N-insertions in productive TCRs than the roughly 660-donor mean. In both the original and validation cohorts, the classifier was reported to diagnose cytomegalovirus status with high specificity and sensitivity. The study gave a list of some 150 TCR beta chains associated with cytomegalovirus. Compared with equally common non-associated chains, HLA-associated TCR beta chains in a later analysis were more clonally expanded and had lower generation probabilities. Correlated functional status among segregating V segments might be attributable to linkage disequilibrium, but an unknown experimental factor could not be ruled out. When HLA alleles, especially DR and DQ, strongly co-occurred, TCR associations were difficult to assign to individual alleles. The only immune exposure information available for the cohort was CMV serostatus. The authors suggested that the approach could potentially be extended to other disease states and immunological phenotypes. While some public TCRs were present in many individuals, most TCR sequences turned up only very rarely across donors. In a later analysis, most CMV-associated TCR beta chains were found to appear HLA-restricted, with HLA associations seemingly driven largely by CMV exposure. Sequencing depth was assumed to be roughly uniform across donors in the presence/absence analyses, though that assumption may not hold. Because counts were too low, seventeen rarely observed V segments, including chromosome 9 orphons, were left out of the earlier analysis of over 550 of the donors. In a later analysis, TCR association rates were found to vary across HLA loci, with the most associated TCRs seen for DRB1 alleles and the fewest for HLA-C alleles. This cohort had only TCR beta chains sequenced, and the lack of alpha or paired-chain data limited which features could be detected. In a later analysis, several top co-occurrence clusters were reported to appear linked to parvovirus B19, influenza, CMV and Epstein-Barr virus. A few of the identified cytomegalovirus-associated TCR beta chains were confirmed in vitro to be specific for cytomegalovirus antigens. An earlier analysis of approximately 540 of the donors showed that most TCR beta V segments appeared in productive rearrangements either about 90% or about 30% of the time, which broadly matched IMGT annotations. At a false discovery rate of 0.05, a later analysis linked about 17,000 TCR beta sequences to specific HLA alleles. A cluster of highly shared sequence variants was judged likely to represent a technical artifact of the sequencing pipeline.

The sample comprised PBMCs. This TCR came from a boy between 10 and 17 years old in good health and CMV-seropositive. The rearranged chain carries TRBV20-1 and TRBJ2-1, with the D segment identity uncertain. CDR3 protein: CSARDFDEQFF. The DNA is TGCAGTGCTAGAGATTTCGATGAGCAGTTCTTC.